This entry lists 2 T cell receptor beta chains sequenced from one sample in a study of T cell repertoires in cytomegalovirus infection. TCRdb recomputed calls from the reads with MiXCR, one row per CDR3 protein. The sample includes 310,000 or so distinct CDR3 sequences, around 10% seen only once; the top ten take 2% to 3%. Sequencing was performed on PBMCs. Receptors originate from a human donor in good health (CMV status not recorded). Some clones in this sample may be carry-over from other donors' samples.

The CDR3 DNA reads as TGTGCCAGTAGTGCGGGCTTTGAAGCTTTCTTT. Amino acids: CASSAGFEAFF. The chain links TRBV19 to TRBJ1-1; D gene uncertain. Between the trimmed V and J ends, which lost 5 bases and 7 bases, there was a span of 8 bases. CDR3 size: 11 residues. Germline CDR1 LNHDA, CDR2 SQIVND (reference sequence).

This clonotype occurred a few times. This sequence joins TRBV20-1 and TRBJ1-6; D not resolved. Germline CDR1 DFQATT, CDR2 SNEGSKA (reference sequence). This CDR3 spans 15 amino acids. As DNA, the CDR3 is TGCAGCCTTAGGACGGGGAGCTCCTATAATTCACCCCTCCACTTT. It is translated as CSLRTGSSYNSPLHF.